These 26 T cell receptor beta chains originate from one sample sequenced in a study of human T cells and chemical hapten exposure. TCRdb itself ran the RACE reads through MiXCR, one entry per CDR3 protein. The data show approximately 89,000 distinct CDR3 sequences, about 6.6% seen once. Time point described: patch test 2, 6 weeks after DPC sensitization. Treatment here: therapeutic diphenylcyclopropenone sensitization with weekly scalp DPC. The material was whole blood, obtained in connection with sensitization to the hapten diphenylcyclopropenone (DPC). All receptors derive from a woman in her 30s with alopecia areata. Some clones in this sample may be carry-over from other donors' samples.

This clonotype has a count of ten or more. The chain links TRBV15 to TRBJ2-4, with a possible D match to TRBD1 (6 bases). Germline CDR1 reads LNHNV; CDR2 reads YYDKDF (reference sequence). V was shortened by 3 bases and J by 4 bases, with 10 bases between the two germline ends. CDR3 length equals 14 residues. CDR3 coding DNA: TGTGCCACCAGCAGTGTAAGGGGGAAAAACATTCAGTACTTC. It codes for CATSSVRGKNIQYF.

A word on this clonotype: A read error may explain this, as a much larger clone is one base away. This chain joins TRBV3-1 and TRBJ2-4; D uncertain. This CDR3 contains 17 residues. CDR1 is LGHDT and CDR2 is YNNKEL in the germline V gene (reference sequence). The CDR3 bases are TGTGTCAGCAGCCAAGAATACCATGGGTTGGAAAAAAACATTCAGTACTTC. It encodes CVSSQEYHGLEKNIQYF.

This clonotype was recorded many times. The V and J genes are TRBV15 and TRBJ1-5; 8 nucleotides agree with TRBD1. The trim removed 7 bases at V and 1 base at J, leaving 9 bases unmatched. The CDR3 is 16 amino acids. Germline V gene data show CDR1 as LNHNV and CDR2 as YYDKDF (reference sequence). The CDR3 spells CATTRSQGVSNQPQHF. The CDR3 coding sequence is TGTGCCACCACCCGCTCACAGGGGGTCAGCAATCAGCCCCAGCATTTT.

This clonotype was seen ten or more times. The gene calls are TRBV10-3 and TRBJ2-3, with 8 bases matching TRBD2. This CDR3 has 16 amino acids. J lost 2 bases, V lost 3 bases, and 7 bases had no gene match. The germline gives CDR1 ENHRY, CDR2 SYGVKD. As DNA, the CDR3 is TGTGCCATCAGTGACGAGAGCGGGGGATACACAGATACGCAGTATTTT. Its translation: CAISDESGGYTDTQYF.

This clonotype has a count of ten or more. This rearrangement joins TRBV6-5 to TRBJ2-1; 7 nucleotides align to TRBD2. CDR1 and CDR2 (germline): MNHEY, SVGAGI. There are 16 residues in the CDR3. V was clipped by 0 bases and J by 6 bases; unmatched bases: 8. CDR3 region: CASSYSRTRVPNEQFF. CDR3 DNA sequence: TGTGCCAGCAGTTACTCGAGGACTAGGGTACCCAATGAGCAGTTCTTC.

V gene TRBV5-1 combines with J gene TRBJ1-4; 11 bases agree with TRBD1. Trimming removed 5 bases from V and 8 bases from J; junction bases left unmatched: 5. CDR3 length equals 14 residues. Per germline, CDR1 SGHRS and CDR2 YFSETQ. The CDR3 DNA reads TGCGCCAGCAGTAGGACAGGGGGCGCGGAAAAACTGTTTTTT. Its protein is CASSRTGGAEKLFF. Supplemented by reference TRBV5-1 and TRBJ1-4, the full variable domain reads KAGVTQTPRYLIKTRGQQVTLSCSPISGHRSVSWYQQTPGQGLQFLFEYFSETQRNKGNFPGRFSGRQFSNSRSEMNVSTLELGDSALYLCASSRTGGAEKLFFGSGTQLSVL.

The sample holds many counts of this clonotype. J is TRBJ1-5 and V is TRBV7-8; D ambiguous. This CDR3 contains 16 residues. Trimming left V 5 bases short and J 0 bases short, with 14 bases between. CDR1 SGHVS and CDR2 FQNEAQ come from the germline V gene. CDR3 residues: CASSLLNRNSNQPQHF. The DNA for the CDR3 is TGTGCCAGCAGCCTACTAAATAGGAATAGCAATCAGCCCCAGCATTTT.

This clonotype came up many times. The chain combines TRBV18 with TRBJ2-2; D is uncertain. The germline gives CDR1 KGHSH, CDR2 LQKENI. V lost 0 bases to trimming and J lost 5 bases, with 13 bases between them. The CDR3 spans 16 residues. CDR3 sequence: CASSPPGSLVTGELFF. For the CDR3, the DNA is TGTGCCAGCTCACCACCAGGATCGCTAGTAACCGGGGAGCTGTTTTTT.

This clonotype turned up a few times. V gene TRBV29-1 combines with J gene TRBJ1-5; 8 bases fit TRBD1. The CDR3 is 14 residues long. The V segment lost 7 bases and the J segment 2 bases; nucleotides outside the gene matches: 7. Germline V lookup: CDR1 SQVTM, CDR2 ANQGSEA. Here the CDR3 DNA reads TGCAGCGCAAGCGGGGGACAGGGCAATCAGCCCCAGCATTTT. This sequence encodes CSASGGQGNQPQHF. The full variable domain, rest sourced from reference TRBV29-1 and TRBJ1-5, is SAVISQKPSRDICQRGTSLTIQCQVDSQVTMMFWYRQQPGQSLTLIATANQGSEATYESGFVIDKFPISRPNLTFSTLTVSNMSPEDSSIYLCSASGGQGNQPQHFGDGTRLSIL.

This clonotype has ten or more counts. The rearrangement uses TRBV29-1 and TRBJ1-2; D uncertain. V lost 5 bases and J lost 4, with 17 bases in between. CDR3 length: 14 amino acids. The germline V gene has CDR1 SQVTM and CDR2 ANQGSEA. DNA of the CDR3: TGCAGCGTTCTGCGTGGAGCAGCTACCTATGGCTACACCTTC. Its protein is CSVLRGAATYGYTF.

This clonotype was recorded many times. The CDR3 coding sequence is TGCGCCAGCAGCTTGGGACAGGGATATGCTGAAGCTTTCTTT. Translation: CASSLGQGYAEAFF. The chain is built from TRBV5-1 and TRBJ1-1; 7 nucleotides match TRBD1. The CDR3 runs to 14 residues. J gave up 6 bases and V 0 bases, and 5 bases lay outside the gene matches. Per the germline V gene, CDR1 is SGHRS and CDR2 is YFSETQ.

Ten or more counts support this clonotype. The chain uses TRBV12-3 or TRBV12-4 and TRBJ1-1, with 9 positions matching TRBD1. V lost 5 bases to trimming and J lost 5 bases; unmatched junction nucleotides: 12. The CDR3 sequence is 16 residues long. CDR3 protein: CASSVEGTGKGTEAFF. The CDR3 DNA reads as TGTGCCAGCAGTGTCGAAGGGACAGGGAAAGGAACTGAAGCTTTCTTT.

Ten or more counts support this clonotype. The chain couples TRBV20-1 to TRBJ2-6, with TRBD2 identical over 10 bases. CDR1 DFQATT and CDR2 SNEGSKA come from the germline V gene (reference sequence). V lost 6 bases, J lost 1 base, and 15 bases stayed unmatched. CDR3 length: 19 residues. The CDR3 DNA follows: TGCAGTGCCGGGACAGGAGCGGGGGGGCTAGGATCTGGGGCCAACGTCCTGACTTTC. This sequence encodes CSAGTGAGGLGSGANVLTF.

This clonotype showed up just a few times. The chain links TRBV25-1 to TRBJ1-5, with TRBD1 as a possible D gene (5 bases). Germline loops: CDR1 MGHDK, CDR2 SYGVNS. There are 14 residues in the CDR3. Deletions cut 5 bases from V and 6 bases from J, with 14 bases between. CDR3 sequence: CASSPGRDRQPQHF. The DNA of the CDR3 is TGTGCCAGCAGTCCCGGACGGGACCGTCAGCCCCAGCATTTT.

This clonotype turned up a few times. J is TRBJ1-5 and V is TRBV30; TRBD1 is a possible D gene (6 bases). Looked up from germline, CDR1 is GTSNPN and CDR2 is SVGIG (reference sequence). V was shortened by 8 bases and J by 5 bases, with 13 bases between the two germline ends. The CDR3 contains 12 residues. The CDR3: CALREGDQPQHF. CDR3 bases: TGTGCCCTACGGGAGGGGGATCAGCCCCAGCATTTT.

This clonotype was seen only a few times. The J gene is TRBJ2-3, the V gene TRBV5-1, with TRBD1 matching 11 bases. The CDR3 is 16 residues long. Germline lookup yields CDR1 SGHRS and CDR2 YFSETQ. V shed 4 bases, J shed 3 bases, and the junction held 7 bases outside the gene matches. In DNA, the CDR3 is TGCGCCAGCAGCAACAGGACAGGGGGCCGGACAGATACGCAGTATTTT. This encodes CASSNRTGGRTDTQYF.

This clonotype has a handful of counts. The chain recombines TRBV7-9 with TRBJ1-1; no clear D. CDR3 length: 14 amino acids. V was clipped by 5 bases and J by 5 bases, with 15 bases between them. The germline gives CDR1 SEHNR, CDR2 FQNEAQ (reference sequence). As DNA, the CDR3 is TGTGCCAGCAGCCCTAGGACCGGTGGGACTGAAGCTTTCTTT. It encodes CASSPRTGGTEAFF.

This clonotype was found a few times. V gene TRBV29-1 combines with J gene TRBJ1-1, with no clear D. Looked up from germline, CDR1 is SQVTM and CDR2 is ANQGSEA. This CDR3 comprises 13 residues. Deletions cut 4 bases from V and 3 bases from J, with 12 bases between. CDR3 DNA: TGCAGCGTTGTATCTCCATTGTACACTGAAGCTTTCTTT. Residues: CSVVSPLYTEAFF.

The chain carries TRBV7-9 and TRBJ2-7, with D maybe TRBD1 (5 bases). Trimming took 2 bases from V and 9 from J, leaving 14 bases between them. From germline, CDR1 is SEHNR and CDR2 FQNEAQ (reference sequence). The CDR3 is made up of 13 amino acids. The CDR3 here is CASSLLSRERQYF. The CDR3 nucleotides are TGTGCCAGCAGCTTATTATCCAGGGAACGGCAGTACTTC.

This clonotype has ten or more counts. The J gene is TRBJ1-6, the V gene TRBV2; D uncertain. This CDR3 has 12 residues. V lost 2 bases and J 10 bases, leaving 6 bases between the germline ends. Per the germline V gene, CDR1 is SNHLY and CDR2 is FYNNEI. The CDR3 loop reads CASSELYSPLHF. The DNA of the CDR3 is TGTGCCAGCAGTGAACTCTACTCACCCCTCCACTTT.

This clonotype has at least ten counts. The J gene is TRBJ2-7, the V gene TRBV4-2; 11 positions match TRBD2. The ends lost 6 bases at V and 0 bases at J; junction bases unmatched: 4. Germline V CDR1 and CDR2: LGHNA, YNFKEQ. The CDR3 is 15 amino acids. The CDR3 here is CASRASGGHSYEQYF. Written as DNA, the CDR3 is TGTGCCAGCAGGGCTAGCGGGGGGCACTCCTACGAGCAGTACTTC.

This sequence joins TRBV12-3 or TRBV12-4 and TRBJ1-2; no firm D call. The V end was cut by 6 bases, the J end by 0 bases, with 11 bases between. CDR3 size: 14 residues. The CDR3 reads CASRPREANYGYTF. In DNA, the CDR3 is TGTGCCAGCAGACCTCGCGAGGCTAACTATGGCTACACCTTC.

This clonotype was detected many times. The CDR3 is CASSQQGGLTNEKLFF. Here the CDR3 DNA reads TGCGCCAGCAGCCAGCAGGGGGGGCTTACGAATGAAAAACTGTTTTTT. This chain links TRBV5-1 with TRBJ1-4, with 7 bases that match TRBD1. This CDR3 is built from 16 residues. Germline CDR1 is SGHRS and CDR2 is YFSETQ. The V gene end was trimmed by 4 bases and the J gene end by 5 bases; junction bases not matched to a gene: 11.

This clonotype was recorded many times. DNA for the CDR3: TGTGCCAGCTCACCAGGAAAGGGGGAAGATCAGCCCCAGCATTTT. Translating it yields CASSPGKGEDQPQHF. The chain recombines TRBV18 with TRBJ1-5; perhaps TRBD1 as D (6 bases). The germline gives CDR1 KGHSH, CDR2 LQKENI. V lost 2 bases and J 5 bases, leaving 13 bases between the germline ends. The CDR3 consists of 15 residues.

This clonotype has just a few counts. This rearrangement joins TRBV20-1 to TRBJ1-5; tentatively, D is TRBD1 (6 bases). The CDR3 sequence is 16 residues long. CDR1 and CDR2 (germline): DFQATT, SNEGSKA (reference sequence). V lost 0 bases, J lost 2 bases, and 14 bases lay in between. CDR3 sequence reads: CSARDRGGPGNQPQHF. CDR3 in DNA: TGCAGTGCTAGAGATAGAGGGGGGCCAGGCAATCAGCCCCAGCATTTT.

This clonotype has at least ten counts. The chain combines TRBV12-3 or TRBV12-4 with TRBJ1-1; D uncertain. V was clipped by 3 bases and J by 0 bases, with 8 bases between them. This CDR3 region has 14 residues. The CDR3 DNA reads as TGTGCCAGCAGTTTCGGAGTAATGAACACTGAAGCTTTCTTT. It encodes CASSFGVMNTEAFF.